The rows below give T cell receptor beta chains drawn from one sample of a study of blood T cell repertoires in COVID-19. TCRdb's copy holds only in-frame clones and misses some; the assay was immunoSEQ multiplex PCR. Of more than 150,000 clones in the sample, approximately 90% were seen once. The sample consisted of peripheral blood. These receptors all stem from a woman in her 70s with COVID-19, enrolled during active disease. Each CDR3 is given with its conserved first and last residue. Each record gives: V gene, clone size, J gene, D gene, CDR3 DNA, CDR3 protein. A D gene is named only where the DNA matches it firmly. Expanded clones get a size class; other rows say once, few or many, or leave the size out.

>TRBV7-8|few|TRBJ1-1|-
TGTGCCAGCAGCCAAAAAAACACGGGAGCTTTCTTT
CASSQKNTGAFF
>TRBV28|once|TRBJ1-4|-
TGTGCCAGCAGTTTATACACAACCACAACTAATGAAAAACTGTTTTTT
CASSLYTTTTNEKLFF
>TRBV5-4|-|TRBJ1-1|TRBD1
TGTGCCAGCAGCCGGGACAGAGGTAAAGCTTTCTTT
CASSRDRGKAFF
>TRBV5-4|-|TRBJ2-1|TRBD2
TGTGCCAGCAGCTTGGCCCTGGGAGGGCCCAACAATGAGCAGTTCTTC
CASSLALGGPNNEQFF
>TRBV4-3|-|TRBJ2-3|TRBD2
TGCGCCAGCAGCCAAGGGACTAGCGGGTTTGGGGATACGCAGTATTTT
CASSQGTSGFGDTQYF
>TRBV4-1|-|TRBJ2-7|TRBD2
TGCGCCAGCAGCCGCGATCTAGCGGGTATCTCCTACGAGCAGTACTTC
CASSRDLAGISYEQYF
>TRBV28|-|TRBJ1-6|TRBD1
TGTGCCAGCAGAGGACAGGGAGGTAATTCACCCCTCCACTTT
CASRGQGGNSPLHF
>TRBV21-1|-|TRBJ1-3|-
TGTGCCAGCAGCAAAGAGGGGACAGGGGAGGGAAACACCATATATTTT
CASSKEGTGEGNTIYF
>TRBV27|-|TRBJ2-7|TRBD1
TGTGCCAGCAGTTCTCCAGGACAGGGGCACGAGCAGTACTTC
CASSSPGQGHEQYF
>TRBV5-1|-|TRBJ1-4|-
TGCGCCAGCAGCGAAACAGGGATTAATGAAAAACTGTTTTTT
CASSETGINEKLFF
>TRBV7-8|-|TRBJ2-4|-
TGTGCCAGCAGCGCTATAGACAGCTTAGCCAAAAACATTCAGTACTTC
CASSAIDSLAKNIQYF
>TRBV5-3|-|TRBJ1-1|TRBD1
TGTGCCAGAAGCTTGGGGGACAGAATATTGAACACTGAAGCTTTCTTT
CARSLGDRILNTEAFF
>TRBV18|-|TRBJ1-2|TRBD1
TGTGCCAGCTCACGGGACAGAACTAACTATGGCTACACCTTC
CASSRDRTNYGYTF
>TRBV28|few|TRBJ2-7|-
TGTGCCAGCAGTTTATCGGTCGGGGAGCAGTACTTC
CASSLSVGEQYF
>TRBV28|-|TRBJ2-7|TRBD1
TGTGCCAGCAGTTTACCCCCCGGGACAGGGCCAATGGACTACGAGCAGTACTTC
CASSLPPGTGPMDYEQYF
>TRBV6-5|-|TRBJ1-3|TRBD1
TGTGCCAGCGCTTCGGGACAGGGCACTGGAAACACCATATATTTT
CASASGQGTGNTIYF
>TRBV6-5|-|TRBJ2-1|TRBD1
TGTGCCAGCACCCCGGGACAGATCAACAATGAGCAGTTCTTC
CASTPGQINNEQFF
>TRBV19|-|TRBJ1-1|TRBD1
TGTGCCAGTAGTCTCCGTCAGGGGGCTGGCGCTGAAGCTTTCTTT
CASSLRQGAGAEAFF
>TRBV30|-|TRBJ1-5|-
TGTGCCTGGAAGCGCGGATCGGATCCCAATCAGCCCCAGCATTTT
CAWKRGSDPNQPQHF
>TRBV4-2|-|TRBJ2-7|TRBD2
TGTGCCAGCAGCCAAGAACCGGGACTAGCGGGCTACGAGCAGTACTTC
CASSQEPGLAGYEQYF
>TRBV18|-|TRBJ2-5|TRBD2
TGTGCCAGCTCACGGACTAGCGGCGAAGAGACCCAGTACTTC
CASSRTSGEETQYF
>TRBV11-2|-|TRBJ1-2|TRBD1
TGTGCCAGCAGCCGAACAGGGGGGCGCTACACCTTC
CASSRTGGRYTF
>TRBV3-1/TRBV3-2|-|TRBJ2-7|-
TGTGCCAGCAGCCAAGTCCCAGCCTACGAGCAGTACTTC
CASSQVPAYEQYF
>TRBV6-1|-|TRBJ1-5|TRBD1
TGTGCCAGCAGTGAAGTTGGGGACAGGGTGAATCAGCCCCAGCATTTT
CASSEVGDRVNQPQHF
>TRBV28|-|TRBJ1-5|TRBD1
TGTGCCAGCACCAAAACGGGGACAGGGAATCAGCCCCAGCATTTT
CASTKTGTGNQPQHF
>TRBV7-8|once|TRBJ2-7|TRBD1
TGTGCCAGCAGCTTAGCGGGACAGGGTAGCTACGAGCAGTACTTC
CASSLAGQGSYEQYF
>TRBV19|few|TRBJ2-7|-
TGTGCCAGGGAAGGAGAACTGTACGAGCAGTACTTC
CAREGELYEQYF
>TRBV28|-|TRBJ1-5|TRBD1
TGTGCCAGCAGTTTAGGGACAGTCAGCAATCAGCCCCAGCATTTT
CASSLGTVSNQPQHF
>TRBV19|-|TRBJ1-1|-
TGTGCCAGTAGTAAACAGGCGAACACTGAAGCTTTCTTT
CASSKQANTEAFF
>TRBV11-2|-|TRBJ2-5|-
TGTGCCAGCAGCTTAGAAGAGGAGACCCAGTACTTC
CASSLEEETQYF
>TRBV27|-|TRBJ1-5|-
TGTGCCAGCAGTTGGCGCCTAGGCAATCAGCCCCAGCATTTT
CASSWRLGNQPQHF
>TRBV5-1|-|TRBJ1-6|TRBD1
TGCGCCAGCAGCCCGAGGACAGGGGGCTCACCCCTCCACTTT
CASSPRTGGSPLHF
>TRBV27|-|TRBJ2-3|-
TGTGCCAGCAGCACTAAGCCCCCTTTGACAGATACGCAGTATTTT
CASSTKPPLTDTQYF
>TRBV7-7|-|TRBJ1-3|-
TGTGCTAGCAGCATCGACAGGACCCCTGGAAACACCATATATTTT
CASSIDRTPGNTIYF
>TRBV28|-|TRBJ1-2|-
TGTGCCTCCGCCCGGCAGGGGCCCTTTGGTGGCTACACCTTC
CASARQGPFGGYTF
>TRBV5-5|-|TRBJ2-1|TRBD2
TGTGCCAGCAGCCCGGGGACTAGCGGGAGGGCCAGGCGAGGTGAGCAGTTCTTC
CASSPGTSGRARRGEQFF
>TRBV19|-|TRBJ2-3|-
TGTGCCAGTACTCCGGGACTTTCCACAGATACGCAGTATTTT
CASTPGLSTDTQYF
>TRBV10-3|-|TRBJ1-2|-
TGTGCCATCAGTGATGGATGGGGCCCGGGTGGCTACACCTTC
CAISDGWGPGGYTF
>TRBV24-1|once|TRBJ2-3|-
TGTGCCACCAGTGTCGCAAGCTCGGGGGAGAGTACGCAGTATTTT
CATSVASSGESTQYF
>TRBV11-2|-|TRBJ2-7|TRBD1
TGTGCCAGCAGGTTCTTGGGGACCGGGACAGAACCTTACGAGCAGTACTTC
CASRFLGTGTEPYEQYF
>TRBV5-1|-|TRBJ2-3|-
TGCGCCAGCAGGGAGGACCAGGCAGATACGCAGTATTTT
CASREDQADTQYF
>TRBV27|-|TRBJ2-7|-
TGTGCCAGCAGTTTAGGCAGGGTCTCCTACGAGCAGTACTTC
CASSLGRVSYEQYF